The 2 T cell receptor beta chains below were found in one sample sequenced in a study of response to subunit inactivated influenza vaccine. MiXCR, applied by TCRdb to the RT-PCR reads, yields one record per CDR3 protein. The sample consists of a few hundred thousand distinct CDR3 sequences, less than 15% of them appearing once. This specimen was PBMCs from blood, taken 11 to 12 days after vaccination. Source of these receptors: a man aged 50 to 60 who received an inactivated influenza vaccine.

The chain employs TRBV11-2 and TRBJ2-7, with D uncertain. CDR1 and CDR2 from the germline V gene are SGHAT and FQNNGV. The CDR3 is made up of 14 amino acids. Trimming took off 4 bases at V and 3 bases at J, with 13 bases between the two ends. The CDR3 loop is CASSSPPQNYEQYF. The CDR3 DNA is TGTGCCAGCAGCTCGCCACCACAGAACTACGAGCAGTACTTC.

This clonotype appeared a few times. The gene calls are TRBV5-1 and TRBJ2-3, with 9 bases fitting TRBD2. Trimming cost V 3 bases and J 4 bases; bases outside gene matches: 15. This CDR3 contains 18 residues. Germline loops: CDR1 SGHRS, CDR2 YFSETQ. CDR3 nucleotides: TGCGCCAGCAGCTCGAAAAAATTTAGCGGGGGTGGGGCAGATACGCAGTATTTT. It specifies CASSSKKFSGGGADTQYF.